The rows below give T cell receptor beta chains drawn from one sample of a study of breast tumors, draining lymph nodes, adjacent tissues. MiXCR, run by TCRdb on the multiplex PCR reads, gives a single entry per CDR3 protein. Of roughly 260,000 distinct CDR3 sequences in the sample, roughly 31% were seen once. The material sequenced was axillary lymph node tissue. Receptors were obtained from a female donor with breast cancer. Some clones in this sample may be carry-over from other donors' samples. Both conserved end residues are part of each CDR3. A D gene is named only where the DNA matches it firmly. Size tells how often a clone was seen (once, few, many) or the class of an expanded clone, and some rows leave it out.

j_gene,v_gene,d_gene,abundance,CDR3nt,CDR3aa
TRBJ2-3,TRBV5-1,TRBD1,many,TGCGCCAGCAGGGGATTGCCGGGACAGGGCGGCACAGATACGCAGTATTTT,CASRGLPGQGGTDTQYF
TRBJ2-3,TRBV11-3,TRBD2,many,TGTGCCAGCAGCTTAGCGAGCGGGGCGTCAAGCACAGATACGCAGTATTTT,CASSLASGASSTDTQYF
TRBJ2-1,TRBV19,TRBD2,NA,TGTGCCAGTAGTTTTGAGCGGGAGGGCCCATATTACGATGAGCAGTCCTTC,CASSFEREGPYYDEQSF
TRBJ2-5,TRBV6-1,NA,many,TGTGCCAGCAGTGAAGAGCACCAAGAGACCCAGTACTTC,CASSEEHQETQYF
TRBJ2-6,TRBV15,NA,many,TGTGCCACCAGAGTGGTCTCTGGGGCCAACGTCCTGACTTTC,CATRVVSGANVLTF
TRBJ2-3,TRBV12-3/TRBV12-4,TRBD2,many,TGTGCCAGCAGTTTAGCGGGACTAGCGGAACCAAGAGAGCAGTATTTT,CASSLAGLAEPREQYF
TRBJ2-2,TRBV6-1,TRBD2,many,TGTGCCAGCAGTGAACTAGCGGGAGCCACCGGGGAGCTGTTTTTT,CASSELAGATGELFF
TRBJ2-5,TRBV28,TRBD2,few,TGTGCCAGCAGTTTAAGTAGCGGGATGGAGACCCAGTACTTC,CASSLSSGMETQYF
TRBJ2-7,TRBV6-1,TRBD1,NA,TGTGCCAGCAGTCGAGAGGGGGCCCTCTACGAGCAGTACTTC,CASSREGALYEQYF
TRBJ2-3,TRBV7-2,NA,many,TGTGCCAGCAGCTCCACCCTAGCGTTTACGCAGTATTTT,CASSSTLAFTQYF
TRBJ2-7,TRBV12-3/TRBV12-4,NA,many,TGTGCCAGCAGCCAGTACGGGACACACTACTACGAGCAGTACTTC,CASSQYGTHYYEQYF
TRBJ2-3,TRBV19,TRBD2,many,TGTGCCAGTAGTATAGGACTAGCGGAGAGTACAGATACGCAGTATTTT,CASSIGLAESTDTQYF
TRBJ1-6,TRBV19,TRBD1,many,TGTGCCAGTAGCGGACAGGGCGGATCACCCCTCCACTTT,CASSGQGGSPLHF
TRBJ2-1,TRBV19,TRBD2,many,TGTGCCAGTAGCCGGACCGGTAGCGGGAGGGGCAATGAGCAGTTCTTC,CASSRTGSGRGNEQFF
TRBJ2-3,TRBV7-9,NA,many,TGTGCCAGCAGCTTAGGGCCGGGAGTCTTTAGGACAGATACGCAGTATTTT,CASSLGPGVFRTDTQYF
TRBJ1-2,TRBV7-3,NA,NA,TGTGCCAGCAGCCCAGGGGCCCAGGGTGTGGGTGGCTACCCCTTC,CASSPGAQGVGGYPF
TRBJ1-4,TRBV3-1,NA,NA,TGTGCCAGCAGCACCAGGAAACCAACTAATGAAAAACTGTTTTTT,CASSTRKPTNEKLFF
TRBJ1-5,TRBV10-1,NA,NA,TGTGCCAGCAGTCCCACTGGGCAGGGTCATCAGCCCCAGCATTTT,CASSPTGQGHQPQHF
TRBJ2-5,TRBV11-2,TRBD1,many,TGTGCCAGCACCAACCACCTTACGGGGACAGGGAAAGAGACCCAGTACTTC,CASTNHLTGTGKETQYF
TRBJ2-7,TRBV20-1,NA,few,TGCAGTGCTAGATCCGGATACGAGCAGTCCTTC,CSARSGYEQSF
TRBJ2-3,TRBV15,TRBD2,many,TGTGCCACCAGCAGAGATCGGGAGGGCCACGATACGCAGTATTTT,CATSRDREGHDTQYF
TRBJ2-7,TRBV6-1,TRBD2,NA,TGTGCCAGCAGTGAAGCGCGGGGGGGAAGCGAGCAGTACTTC,CASSEARGGSEQYF
TRBJ2-1,TRBV5-4,TRBD2,many,TGTGCCAGCAGCTCTTCGCGGGAGAGATACGATGAGCAGTTCTTC,CASSSSRERYDEQFF
TRBJ2-1,TRBV6-5,NA,many,TGTGCCAGCAGTCGGACGGACAAGGGGGATAGTGGTAGGCGGTTCTTC,CASSRTDKGDSGRRFF